Listed here are 3 T cell receptor beta chains from one sample, sequenced in a study of blood T cell repertoires in COVID-19. This table comes from immunoSEQ multiplex PCR, and its TCRdb copy is limited to in-frame clones, with some not included. The data contain roughly 62,000 clones, 70% to 80% of them singletons. Sequencing input: peripheral blood. All receptors come from a man in his 60s with acute or convalescent COVID-19.

This clone occurred a few times. The V gene is TRBV3-1 (or the pseudogene TRBV3-2), the J gene TRBJ1-5; possibly TRBD1 for D (6 bases). Germline values: CDR1 LGHDT, CDR2 YNNKEL (reference sequence). Trimming removed 2 bases from V and 2 bases from J, with 10 bases in between. The CDR3 loop spans 15 amino acids. Here the CDR3 DNA reads TGTGCCAGCAGCCAACAAAAGGGGGGCAATCAGCCCCAGCATTTT. Its protein product is CASSQQKGGNQPQHF.

The chain joins TRBV2 to TRBJ1-6, with a possible D match to TRBD1 (6 bases). CDR3 length equals 13 residues. Trimming pared 8 bases from V and 6 bases from J, leaving 11 bases between. Germline V CDR1 and CDR2: SNHLY, FYNNEI. The CDR3 DNA reads as TGTGCCAGCGGCGGACAGCTTAATTCACCCCTCCACTTT. It encodes CASGGQLNSPLHF.

This chain joins TRBV28 and TRBJ2-4; 9 nucleotides align to TRBD1. The germline V gene has CDR1 MDHEN and CDR2 SYDVKM. After removal of 5 bases from V and 5 bases from J, the junction contained 4 bases not matched to a gene. The CDR3 is made up of 14 amino acids. The CDR3 is CASSLQGAQNIQYF. CDR3 bases: TGTGCCAGCAGTCTACAGGGGGCCCAAAACATTCAGTACTTC.